These 9 T cell receptor beta chains originate from one sample sequenced in a study of T cell clonotyping in hematopoietic cell transplantation. Clones were read by immunoSEQ multiplex PCR, and TCRdb kept only the in-frame ones, dropping some. The table includes 30,000 to 45,000 clones, 75% to 90% detected once. The sequencing input was peripheral blood mononuclear cells. These receptors originate from a middle-aged woman in good health. Some clones in this sample may be carry-over from other donors' samples.

The gene calls are TRBV7-2 and TRBJ2-7, with TRBD2 matching 8 bases. Germline CDR1 SGHTA, CDR2 FQGNSA. This CDR3 spans 15 amino acids. J gave up 2 bases and V 2 bases, and 5 bases lay outside the gene matches. CDR3 sequence (DNA): TGTGCCAGCAGCTTAAGGCTAGCGGGCGCCTACGAGCAGTACTTC. This gives the protein CASSLRLAGAYEQYF.

The V gene is TRBV30, the J gene TRBJ1-2, with no clear D. The CDR3 loop spans 11 amino acids. Germline-derived CDR1 and CDR2 are GTSNPN and SVGIG (reference sequence). V lost 7 bases to trimming and J lost 1 base, with 7 bases between them. The CDR3 loop is CALSVNYGYTF. The CDR3 DNA is TGTGCCTTGTCAGTTAACTATGGCTACACCTTC.

The chain's CDR3 is CASSWTDPATQYF. CDR3 DNA: TGTGCCAGCAGCTGGACGGACCCTGCGACCCAGTACTTC. The chain uses TRBV5-6 and TRBJ2-5; D not certain. Germline CDR1 reads SGHDT; CDR2 reads YYEEEE. The CDR3 extends over 13 amino acids. V lost 3 bases and J 7 bases, leaving 13 bases between the germline ends.

This clone was seen just once. V usage is TRBV9 and J usage is TRBJ2-2, with 8 positions matching TRBD1. The CDR3 runs to 15 residues. The trim removed 4 bases at V and 4 bases at J, leaving 6 bases unmatched. The germline V gene encodes CDR1 SGDLS and CDR2 YYNGEE. The CDR3 loop reads CASSTSGTGTGELFF. DNA of the CDR3: TGTGCCAGCAGCACTAGTGGGACAGGCACCGGGGAGCTGTTTTTT.

The CDR3 reads CASSPGPVETQYF. The CDR3, as DNA: TGTGCCAGCAGCCCGGGGCCGGTAGAGACCCAGTACTTC. This rearrangement joins TRBV7-9 to TRBJ2-5, with D perhaps being TRBD1 or TRBD2 (5 bases each). From germline, CDR1 is SEHNR and CDR2 FQNEAQ (reference sequence). This CDR3 is built from 13 residues. Trimming took off 5 bases at V and 4 bases at J, with 11 bases between the two ends. Supplemented by reference TRBV7-9 and TRBJ2-5, the full variable domain reads DTGVSQNPRHKITKRGQNVTFRCDPISEHNRLYWYRQTLGQGPEFLTYFQNEAQLEKSRLLSDRFSAERPKGSFSTLEIQRTEQGDSAMYLCASSPGPVETQYFGPGTRLLVL.

With respect to this clone: A junction end diverges from the germline sequence, so it may reflect a read error. The chain couples TRBV6-6 to TRBJ2-7; possibly TRBD1 for D (7 bases). The germline gives CDR1 MNHNY, CDR2 SVGAGI (reference sequence). The CDR3 length is 13 residues. CDR3 sequence: CASSRGAGYGQYF. For the CDR3, the DNA is TGTGCCAGCAGCAGGGGGGCTGGGTACGGGCAGTACTTC.

The V gene is TRBV19, the J gene TRBJ2-5, with 12 bases lining up with TRBD2. Germline V gives CDR1 LNHDA, CDR2 SQIVND (reference sequence). The V segment lost 5 bases and the J segment 2 bases; nucleotides outside the gene matches: 3. The CDR3 covers 15 residues. CDR3 in amino acids: CASSPTSGRQETQYF. For the CDR3, the DNA is TGTGCCAGTAGTCCCACTAGCGGGAGGCAAGAGACCCAGTACTTC.

The rearrangement uses TRBV14 and TRBJ2-5; D ambiguous. The CDR3 is 13 residues long. Germline values: CDR1 SGHDN, CDR2 FVKESK. V was shortened by 4 bases and J by 4 bases, with 10 bases between the two germline ends. CDR3 in amino acids: CASSRNFGETQYF. The CDR3 region has the DNA TGTGCCAGCAGCCGGAATTTCGGAGAGACCCAGTACTTC.

V is TRBV7-3 and J is TRBJ1-2, with a possible D match to TRBD1 (6 bases). Germline CDR1 reads SGHTA; CDR2 reads FQGTGA. The CDR3 covers 16 residues. V shed 5 bases and J shed 8 bases, with 24 bases lying between them. The CDR3 is CASSPRGGPIPGGYTF. Written as DNA, the CDR3 is TGTGCCAGCAGCCCCCGGGGGGGCCCCATTCCGGGGGGCTACACCTTC.